These 21 T cell receptor beta chains were all obtained from the same sample, sequenced in a study of cytomegalovirus exposure and HLA in healthy donors (TCRdb year 2017). Library construction relied on the immunoSEQ multiplex PCR assay. For the multiplex PCR, a mixture combining 60 forward primers for TCR Vbeta segments and 13 reverse primers for TCR Jbeta segments was used. Sourced from immuneACCESS, this table was stored by TCRdb with only in-frame sequences that have V and J called. A share of the clones is absent; for the studies checked, an unresolved V gene accounts for under half, and the remainder has no known explanation. This sample is represented by 100,000 or so clones; 75% to 85% of them were singletons. The top ten clonotypes cover over 4% of the sample. Sequenced: PBMCs. Receptors originate from a female donor in good health and CMV-seropositive.

On this clone itself: Its ends do not fully match the called genes, so a read error is possible. V and J are TRBV10-2 and TRBJ1-5; D may be TRBD1 (6 bases). The CDR3 is 15 amino acids. Germline values: CDR1 WSHSY, CDR2 SAAADI. The CDR3 sequence is CASSLGHYSNQPRHF. Written as DNA, the CDR3 is TGCGCCAGCAGTCTGGGACACTATAGCAATCAGCCCCGGCATTTT.

This chain connects TRBV27 to TRBJ2-3; D not certain. The CDR3 spans 11 residues. The V gene lost 6 bases and the J gene lost 2 bases, with 3 bases spanning the gap. Germline lookup yields CDR1 MNHEY and CDR2 SMNVEV (reference sequence). The DNA of the CDR3 is TGTGCCAGCAGGTACACAGATACGCAGTATTTT. Protein sequence: CASRYTDTQYF.

The J gene is TRBJ1-4, the V gene TRBV5-1; possible D gene TRBD1, 6 bases. The V gene lost 4 bases and the J gene lost 1 base, with 17 bases spanning the gap. CDR1 and CDR2 from the germline V gene are SGHRS and YFSETQ. This CDR3 contains 17 residues. CDR3 nucleotides: TGCGCCAGCAGCCCCGGAACAGGGCTTCGAACTAATGAAAAACTGTTTTTT. It encodes CASSPGTGLRTNEKLFF.

The V gene is TRBV6-5, the J gene TRBJ1-1; 9 nucleotides line up with TRBD1. The junction had 5 bases not matched to a gene; V was cut back by 2 bases and J by 1 base. There are 16 residues in the CDR3. From germline, CDR1 is MNHEY and CDR2 SVGAGI. The CDR3 spells CASSYRTGVRNTEAFF. The DNA for the CDR3 is TGTGCCAGCAGTTACCGGACAGGGGTAAGGAACACTGAAGCTTTCTTT.

This clone showed up just once. The CDR3 coding sequence is TGCGCCAGCAGCTTTGGGGGGTCGGCAGATACGCAGTATTTT. Protein: CASSFGGSADTQYF. The V call is TRBV5-1, the J call TRBJ2-3; weak D call: TRBD2 (6 bases). CDR3 size: 14 residues. Per germline, CDR1 SGHRS and CDR2 YFSETQ. With 2 bases removed from V and 4 bases from J, the gap between germline ends came to 11 bases.

This clone was observed a handful of times. The V and J genes are TRBV6-1 and TRBJ1-2; possibly TRBD1 for D (5 bases). Trimming removed 4 bases at V and 3 bases at J, with 9 bases between. The CDR3 runs to 13 residues. Germline V gene lookup returns CDR1 MNHNS and CDR2 SASEGT. This chain's CDR3 is CASSVTGDYGYTF. Written as DNA, the CDR3 is TGTGCCAGCAGTGTCACAGGCGACTATGGCTACACCTTC.

The V gene is TRBV6-5, the J gene TRBJ2-3; 11 nucleotides align to TRBD2. V shed 6 bases and J 7 bases; nucleotides not matched to a gene: 3. Germline V gene data show CDR1 as MNHEY and CDR2 as SVGAGI. The CDR3 consists of 13 residues. CDR3 in DNA: TGTGCCAGCAGACTAGCGGGGGTAAATACGCAGTATTTT. It yields the protein CASRLAGVNTQYF.

This clone has a single count. This chain joins TRBV6-5 and TRBJ2-7, with a possible D match to TRBD2 (5 bases). The ends were cut back, 0 bases at V and 7 bases at J, with 19 bases in the middle. CDR1 is MNHEY and CDR2 is SVGAGI in the germline V gene. The CDR3 extends over 16 amino acids. CDR3 amino acids: CASSYSWLARPEEQYF. The CDR3 nucleotides are TGTGCCAGCAGTTACTCGTGGCTAGCCCGACCTGAGGAGCAGTACTTC.

This chain links TRBV5-1 with TRBJ2-7, with 7 bases aligning to TRBD2. J gave up 5 bases and V 0 bases, and 11 bases lay outside the gene matches. Looked up from germline, CDR1 is SGHRS and CDR2 is YFSETQ. The CDR3 is 16 amino acids. The CDR3 nucleotides read TGCGCCAGCAGCTTGGGCCCGGGGGGAGCGGGCGACGAGCAGTACTTC. Its translation: CASSLGPGGAGDEQYF.

V usage is TRBV11-3 and J usage is TRBJ2-1; TRBD2 agrees at 8 bases. V trimming: 5 bases; J trimming: 4 bases; junction bases outside the gene matches: 7. This CDR3 has 15 residues. Germline CDR1 is SGHNT and CDR2 is YENEEA. The CDR3 reads CASSHGGAPYNEQFF. The CDR3 region has the DNA TGTGCCAGCAGCCACGGGGGGGCCCCTTACAATGAGCAGTTCTTC.

This rearrangement joins TRBV7-2 to TRBJ1-1, with D possibly matching TRBD1 (5 bases). Germline V gene lookup returns CDR1 SGHTA and CDR2 FQGNSA. V was trimmed by 8 bases and J by 5 bases, leaving 18 bases between them. The CDR3 covers 14 residues. The CDR3 nucleotides are TGTGCCAGCTCGCTTCATCCAGGGAGGACTGAAGCTTTCTTT. This gives the protein CASSLHPGRTEAFF.

This chain links TRBV6-6 with TRBJ2-1; D is uncertain. From germline, CDR1 is MNHNY and CDR2 SVGAGI (reference sequence). The ends were cut back, 2 bases at V and 2 bases at J, with 10 bases in the middle. The CDR3 covers 15 residues. The CDR3 region is CASSYATMAYNEQFF. The DNA for the CDR3 is TGTGCCAGCAGTTACGCAACTATGGCCTACAATGAGCAGTTCTTC.

The rearrangement uses TRBV10-1 and TRBJ2-2; D is unclear. The length of the CDR3 is 14 residues. V gave up 8 bases and J gave up 1 base, with 11 bases separating them. Germline-derived CDR1 and CDR2 are WNHNN and SYGVQD (reference sequence). CDR3 amino acids: CASDGGVNTGELFF. CDR3 nucleotide sequence: TGCGCCAGCGATGGCGGAGTGAACACCGGGGAGCTGTTTTTT.

V and J are TRBV9 and TRBJ2-7, with TRBD1 identical over 7 bases. The CDR3 is 14 amino acids. V shed 2 bases and J 7 bases; nucleotides not matched to a gene: 9. From germline, CDR1 is SGDLS and CDR2 YYNGEE. The chain's CDR3 is CASSVGTVPNEQYF. CDR3 DNA sequence: TGTGCCAGCAGCGTCGGGACAGTCCCTAATGAGCAGTACTTC.

This clone was seen once. This chain uses TRBV27 with TRBJ2-6, with D unclear. Trimming removed 6 bases at V and 6 bases at J, with 9 bases between. The CDR3 contains 13 residues. Per the germline V gene, CDR1 is MNHEY and CDR2 is SMNVEV (reference sequence). The CDR3 DNA reads TGTGCCAGCAGCCTGAGACAGGCCAACGTCCTGACTTTC. This translates into CASSLRQANVLTF.

The chain links TRBV5-1 to TRBJ2-3; D is possibly TRBD1 (5 bases). Germline CDR1 SGHRS, CDR2 YFSETQ. V gave up 0 bases and J gave up 6 bases, with 11 bases separating them. The CDR3 length is 14 residues. The DNA of the CDR3 is TGCGCCAGCAGCTTGGGGGGCGTGCGGGATACGCAGTATTTT. This translates into CASSLGGVRDTQYF. Full variable domain (remainder filled in from reference TRBV5-1 and TRBJ2-3): KAGVTQTPRYLIKTRGQQVTLSCSPISGHRSVSWYQQTPGQGLQFLFEYFSETQRNKGNFPGRFSGRQFSNSRSEMNVSTLELGDSALYLCASSLGGVRDTQYFGPGTRLTVL.

The rearrangement uses TRBV7-9 and TRBJ2-7, with 8 bases fitting TRBD1. Trimming cost V 4 bases and J 2 bases; bases outside gene matches: 4. The CDR3 consists of 14 residues. The germline V gene has CDR1 SEHNR and CDR2 FQNEAQ (reference sequence). The CDR3 nucleotides read TGTGCCAGCAGCTCGGGACAGGCTACCTACGAGCAGTACTTC. This gives the protein CASSSGQATYEQYF.

V usage is TRBV6-5 and J usage is TRBJ2-7; D is unresolved. Looked up from germline, CDR1 is MNHEY and CDR2 is SVGAGI. Trimming stripped 6 bases from V and 6 bases from J, with 15 bases between. The CDR3 is 13 residues long. CDR3 bases: TGTGCCAGCAGCCTAAGCCCTCTCGGCGAGCAGTACTTC. The encoded protein is CASSLSPLGEQYF.

The chain couples TRBV19 to TRBJ1-5, with 8 positions matching TRBD1. J lost 1 base, V lost 6 bases, and 2 bases had no gene match. The CDR3 runs to 14 residues. Germline loops: CDR1 LNHDA, CDR2 SQIVND (reference sequence). CDR3 DNA: TGTGCCAGTAGAAGACAGGGGAGCAATCAGCCCCAGCATTTT. As protein: CASRRQGSNQPQHF.

This clone was picked up one time. The V gene is TRBV6-5, the J gene TRBJ1-1; D gene uncertain. Germline V gene lookup returns CDR1 MNHEY and CDR2 SVGAGI. The CDR3 has 13 residues. The germline V and J ends were trimmed by 6 bases and 0 bases, with 8 bases remaining between them. The CDR3 region is CASRNSLNTEAFF. The CDR3 DNA reads as TGTGCCAGCAGAAACTCATTGAACACTGAAGCTTTCTTT.

This rearrangement joins TRBV11-2 to TRBJ2-3; 11 bases line up with TRBD2. V was pared by 1 base and J by 9 bases, with 12 bases of the junction left unmatched. This CDR3 region has 17 residues. Germline V gene data show CDR1 as SGHAT and CDR2 as FQNNGV. In nucleotides, the CDR3 is TGTGCCAGCAGCTTAGCCCGGACTAGCGGGCCTGGCAGGACGCAGTATTTT. Translated: CASSLARTSGPGRTQYF. The whole variable domain, filled in from reference TRBV11-2 and TRBJ2-3, reads EAGVAQSPRYKIIEKRQSVAFWCNPISGHATLYWYQQILGQGPKLLIQFQNNGVVDDSQLPKDRFSAERLKGVDSTLKIQPAKLEDSAVYLCASSLARTSGPGRTQYFGPGTRLTVL.